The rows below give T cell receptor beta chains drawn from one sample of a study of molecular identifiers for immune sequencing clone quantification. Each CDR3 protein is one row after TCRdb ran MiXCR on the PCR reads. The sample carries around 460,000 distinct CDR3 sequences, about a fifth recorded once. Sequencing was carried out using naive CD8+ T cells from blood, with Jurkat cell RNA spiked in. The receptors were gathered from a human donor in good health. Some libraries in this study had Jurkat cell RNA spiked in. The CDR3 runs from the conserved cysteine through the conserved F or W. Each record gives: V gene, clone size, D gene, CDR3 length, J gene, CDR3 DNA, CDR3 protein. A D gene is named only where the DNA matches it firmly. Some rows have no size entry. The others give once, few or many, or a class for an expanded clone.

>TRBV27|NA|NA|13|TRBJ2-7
TGTGCCAGCAGTTCCCGACCCTCCTACGAGCAGTACTTC
CASSSRPSYEQYF
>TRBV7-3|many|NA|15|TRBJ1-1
TGTGCCAGCAGCTTAAAAGTGGGGGCCGACACTGAAGCTTTCTTT
CASSLKVGADTEAFF
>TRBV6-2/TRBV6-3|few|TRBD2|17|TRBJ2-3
TGTGCCAGCAGTTACTACGGACTAGCGGGAGGAACAGATACGCAGTATTTT
CASSYYGLAGGTDTQYF
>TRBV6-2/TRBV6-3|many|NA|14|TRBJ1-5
TGTGCCAGCAGTTACGGGGGGCGCATGCAGCCCCAGCATTTT
CASSYGGRMQPQHF
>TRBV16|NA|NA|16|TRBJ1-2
TGTGCCAGCAGCCAAGGGGCCCACAGAGAGAACTATGGCTACACCTTC
CASSQGAHRENYGYTF
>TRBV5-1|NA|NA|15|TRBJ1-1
TGCGCCAGCAGCCCCGGTTGGGGACTGAACACTGAAGCTTTCTTT
CASSPGWGLNTEAFF
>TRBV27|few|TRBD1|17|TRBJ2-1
TGTGCCAGCAGTCTCTGGTGGGACAGGGGCTCCTACAATGAGCAGTTCTTC
CASSLWWDRGSYNEQFF
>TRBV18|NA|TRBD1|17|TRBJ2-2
TGTGCCAGCTCACCTTCTCCGGGACAGGGTGACACCGGGGAGCTGTTTTTT
CASSPSPGQGDTGELFF
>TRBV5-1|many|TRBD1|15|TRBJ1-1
TGCGCCAGCAGCCCGGAGGAACAGGGGGCCACTGAAGCTTTCTTT
CASSPEEQGATEAFF
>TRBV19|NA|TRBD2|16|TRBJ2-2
TGTGCCAGTAGTATTTCGACTAGCTGGAGTGGCGGGGAGCTGTTTTTT
CASSISTSWSGGELFF
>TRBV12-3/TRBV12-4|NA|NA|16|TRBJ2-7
TGTGCCAGCAGCATAGGGTCCACCTCCTACTCCTACGAGCAGTACTTC
CASSIGSTSYSYEQYF
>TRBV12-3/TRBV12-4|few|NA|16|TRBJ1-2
TGTGCCAGCAGCCCCATAAATGGGGACATCGTCTATGGCTACACCTTC
CASSPINGDIVYGYTF
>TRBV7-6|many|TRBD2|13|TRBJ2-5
TGTGCCAGCAGCCGGATGGGGGGGGAGACCCAGTACTTC
CASSRMGGETQYF
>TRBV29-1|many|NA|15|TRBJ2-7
TGCAGCGTTGAAGATCGTGGGGCCGCTCCCTACGAGCAGTACTTC
CSVEDRGAAPYEQYF
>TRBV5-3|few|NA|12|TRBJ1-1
TGTGCCAGCAGCTCCCGACCTACGGAAGCTTTCTTT
CASSSRPTEAFF
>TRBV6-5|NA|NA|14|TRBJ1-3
TGTGCCAGCAGTTTTGCCCTTTCTGGAAACACCATATATTTT
CASSFALSGNTIYF
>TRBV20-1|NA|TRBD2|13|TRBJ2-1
TGCAGTGCTGAGGGACTAGCGGGAAATGAGCAGTTCTTC
CSAEGLAGNEQFF
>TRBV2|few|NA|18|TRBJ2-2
TGTGCCAGCAGTGAAACCCTGCGTGGGGGCGAGAACACCGGGGAGCTGTTTTTT
CASSETLRGGENTGELFF
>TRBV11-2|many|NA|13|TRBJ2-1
TGTGCCAGCAGCCCCTCGGGGGCCTATGAGCAGTTCTTC
CASSPSGAYEQFF
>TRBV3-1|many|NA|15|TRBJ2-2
TGTGCCAGCAGCCAAGACCGGGACTCCCCCGGGGAGCTGTTTTTT
CASSQDRDSPGELFF
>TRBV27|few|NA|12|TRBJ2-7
TGTGCCAGCGGTAGCGGCATTTACGAGCAGTACTTC
CASGSGIYEQYF
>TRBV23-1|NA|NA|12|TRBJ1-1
TGCGCCACCGACAGGATGAACACTGAAGCTTTCTTT
CATDRMNTEAFF
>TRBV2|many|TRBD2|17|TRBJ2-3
TGTGCCAGCAGTGAAGCCCCTAGCGGGAGTGTCACAGATACGCAGTATTTT
CASSEAPSGSVTDTQYF
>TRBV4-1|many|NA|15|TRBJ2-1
TGCGCCAGCAGCCAAGATCTGCCCCTGACCGATGAGCAGTTCTTC
CASSQDLPLTDEQFF
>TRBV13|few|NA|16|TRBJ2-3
TGTGCCAGCAGCTTATGGGTGGGGGAAGCTGCAGATACGCAGTATTTT
CASSLWVGEAADTQYF
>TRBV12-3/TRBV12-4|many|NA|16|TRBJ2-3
TGTGCCAGCAGTTTTCGCCCTGGGAGAGCCACAGATACGCAGTATTTT
CASSFRPGRATDTQYF
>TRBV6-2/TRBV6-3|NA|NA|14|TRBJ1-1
TGTGCCAGCAGTTACGGGACGGCCTACACTGAAGCTTTCTTT
CASSYGTAYTEAFF
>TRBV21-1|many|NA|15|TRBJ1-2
TGTGCCAGCGAACTCTTGGACAGGGGGCGACGGGGCTACACCTTC
CASELLDRGRRGYTF
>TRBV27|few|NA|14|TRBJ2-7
TGTGCCAGCAGTGCAGGGGCATTGGACTACGAGCAGTACTTC
CASSAGALDYEQYF
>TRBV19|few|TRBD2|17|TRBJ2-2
TGTGCCAAAAAGGTTCTAGCGGGGGGCCGGGGTACCGGGGAGCTGTTTTTT
CAKKVLAGGRGTGELFF
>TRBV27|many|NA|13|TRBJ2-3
TGTGCCAGCAGTCCCTCTATAACAGATACGCAGTATTTT
CASSPSITDTQYF
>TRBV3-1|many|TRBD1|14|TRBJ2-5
TGTGCCAGCAGCCAGACCGGGACAGGGCAGACCCAGTACTTC
CASSQTGTGQTQYF
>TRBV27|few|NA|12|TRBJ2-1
TGTGCCAGCAGTTCTTACTACAATGAGCAGTTCTTC
CASSSYYNEQFF
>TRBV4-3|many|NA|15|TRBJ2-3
TGCGCCAGCAGCCAAGATGAAAGACCCACAGATACGCAGTATTTT
CASSQDERPTDTQYF
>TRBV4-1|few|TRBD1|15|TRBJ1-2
TGCGCCAGCAGCCAAGGAACAGGGGGAGGCTATGGCTACACCTTC
CASSQGTGGGYGYTF
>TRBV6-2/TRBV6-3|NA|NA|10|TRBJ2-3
TGTGCCAGCTGGGGCGATACGCAGTATTTT
CASWGDTQYF
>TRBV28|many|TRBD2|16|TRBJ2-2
TGTGCCAGCAGTTCCGGGACTAGCGTTTATTCCGGGGAGCTGTTTTTT
CASSSGTSVYSGELFF
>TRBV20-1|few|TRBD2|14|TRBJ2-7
TGCAGTGCTATAAATGTAGCGGGAGGGTACGAGCAGTACTTC
CSAINVAGGYEQYF
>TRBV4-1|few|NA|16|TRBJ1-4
TGCGCCAGCAGCCATAGAAACAGGGCCCCGGACGAAAAACTGTTTTTT
CASSHRNRAPDEKLFF
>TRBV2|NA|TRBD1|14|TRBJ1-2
TGTGCCAGCAGGCCCGGGACAGGGGACTATGGCTACACCTTC
CASRPGTGDYGYTF
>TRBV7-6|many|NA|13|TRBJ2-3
TGTGCCAGCAGCTTAGCTGGGCCAGATACGCAGTATTTT
CASSLAGPDTQYF
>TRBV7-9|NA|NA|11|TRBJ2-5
TGTGCCAGCAGCTCAATAGAGACCCAGTACTTC
CASSSIETQYF
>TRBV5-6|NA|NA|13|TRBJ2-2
TGTGCCGGCAGTTCAGGGAACACCGGGGAGCTGTTTTTT
CAGSSGNTGELFF
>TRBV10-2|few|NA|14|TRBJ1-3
TGCGCCAGCACCCTCGGAGACTCTGGAAACACCATATATTTT
CASTLGDSGNTIYF
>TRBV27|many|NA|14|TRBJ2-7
TGTGCCAGCAGTTTACGGGGGGCGAGTTACGAGCAGTACTTC
CASSLRGASYEQYF
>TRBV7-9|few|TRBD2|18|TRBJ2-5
TGTGCCAGCAGCCCCTTGGGACTAGCGGGAGTGGTTGGAGAGACCCAGTACTTC
CASSPLGLAGVVGETQYF
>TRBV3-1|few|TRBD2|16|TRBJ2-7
TGTGCCAGCAGCCAAGATCTAGCGGGGGGTTACTACGAGCAGTACTTC
CASSQDLAGGYYEQYF
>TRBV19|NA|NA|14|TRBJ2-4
TGTGCCAGTTCTTCAAGGTCTGCCTTCAACATTCAGTACTTC
CASSSRSAFNIQYF
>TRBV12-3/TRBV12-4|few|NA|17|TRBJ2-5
TGTGCCAGCAGTCCTCTTGGGGTCCGGGGGCTTCAAGAGACCCAGTACTTC
CASSPLGVRGLQETQYF
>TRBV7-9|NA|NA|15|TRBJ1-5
TGTGCCAGCAGCCCGATCCTTCGAAGCGATCAGCCCCAGCATTTT
CASSPILRSDQPQHF
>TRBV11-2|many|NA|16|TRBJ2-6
TGTGCCAGCAGCCTCTCCGACAGCTCTGGGGCCAACGTCCTGACTTTC
CASSLSDSSGANVLTF